A single sample is the source of the 13 T cell receptor beta chains below, sequenced in a study of monozygotic twins with inflammatory bowel disease. From its re-call of the 5' RACE reads, TCRdb lists each CDR3 protein once, without DNA. In total, the table holds around 450,000 distinct CDR3 sequences. Sequenced material: blood. These TCRs come from a human donor with ulcerative colitis or Crohn's disease, or a healthy co-twin of an affected twin (not recorded which).

The V gene is TRBV6-1, the J gene TRBJ2-1; TCRdb's D gene call, TRBD2, goes unchecked for lack of DNA. This CDR3 has 18 amino acids. Germline CDR1 MNHNS, CDR2 SASEGT. CDR3 residues: CASRRGLSGASSYNEQFF.

J is TRBJ2-3 and V is TRBV12-3 or TRBV12-4; TCRdb's assignment of TRBD2 cannot be checked, as there is no DNA. The CDR3 spans 14 residues. This chain's CDR3 is CASRRTSGGDTRYF.

The chain carries TRBV12-3 or TRBV12-4 and TRBJ2-4. This CDR3 is 13 amino acids long. This CDR3 reads CASGLGAKNIQYF.

The chain couples TRBV24-1 to TRBJ2-1; TCRdb returns TRBD2, unconfirmable since there is no DNA. The CDR3 is 16 amino acids. The germline CDR1 and CDR2 sequences are KGHDR and SFDVKD. Here the CDR3 reads CATSDPTPGLEDEQFF.

The chain combines TRBV6-1 with TRBJ2-1; TCRdb calls TRBD2, which cannot be checked without DNA. CDR1 is MNHNS, CDR2 SASEGT, per germline. This CDR3 is 16 amino acids long. CDR3 loop: CASSSPGSGSYNEQFF.

The chain joins TRBV7-2 to TRBJ2-1; TCRdb's D gene call, TRBD1, goes unchecked for lack of DNA. The CDR3 totals 14 residues. CDR1 and CDR2 (germline): SGHTA, FQGNSA. This chain's CDR3 is CASSPRGYYNEQFF.

The V gene is TRBV5-1, the J gene TRBJ2-1; the D gene TCRdb calls, TRBD1, cannot be checked with no DNA. Germline lookup yields CDR1 SGHRS and CDR2 YFSETQ. The CDR3 is 14 amino acids. This CDR3 is CASSSAPPKDEQFF.

The rearrangement links TRBV10-3 to TRBJ2-1; no DNA is available, so the TRBD2 call from TCRdb remains unchecked. The CDR3 length is 20 residues. In germline, CDR1 is ENHRY, CDR2 SYGVKD. The CDR3 loop reads CAISSTTSGRPPGSYNEQFF.

This chain links TRBV7-2 with TRBJ1-6; TCRdb selects TRBD1, and the lack of DNA leaves this call unchecked. This CDR3 contains 17 residues. Looked up from germline, CDR1 is SGHTA and CDR2 is FQGNSA. CDR3 sequence reads: CASSFGQGRSYNSPLHF.

The V and J genes are TRBV12-3 or TRBV12-4 and TRBJ2-2; TCRdb's assignment of TRBD2 cannot be checked, as there is no DNA. The CDR3 runs to 15 residues. CDR3 in amino acids: CASSLLGPYTGELFF.

V is TRBV12-3 or TRBV12-4 and J is TRBJ1-2; without DNA, the TCRdb call of TRBD1 cannot be checked. This CDR3 comprises 16 residues. CDR3 sequence reads: CASSGGQPIRGYGYTF.

The chain is built from TRBV25-1 and TRBJ1-2; the TCRdb D gene call, TRBD1, has no DNA to confirm it. The CDR3 extends over 15 amino acids. The V gene's germline CDR1 is MGHDK and CDR2 SYGVNS. The CDR3 region is CASSERQAPSYGYTF.

The V gene is TRBV30, the J gene TRBJ2-3; no DNA is available, so the TRBD1 call from TCRdb remains unchecked. CDR1 is GTSNPN, CDR2 SVGIG, per germline (reference sequence). CDR3 size: 14 residues. CDR3: CAWNRGSSTDTQYF.